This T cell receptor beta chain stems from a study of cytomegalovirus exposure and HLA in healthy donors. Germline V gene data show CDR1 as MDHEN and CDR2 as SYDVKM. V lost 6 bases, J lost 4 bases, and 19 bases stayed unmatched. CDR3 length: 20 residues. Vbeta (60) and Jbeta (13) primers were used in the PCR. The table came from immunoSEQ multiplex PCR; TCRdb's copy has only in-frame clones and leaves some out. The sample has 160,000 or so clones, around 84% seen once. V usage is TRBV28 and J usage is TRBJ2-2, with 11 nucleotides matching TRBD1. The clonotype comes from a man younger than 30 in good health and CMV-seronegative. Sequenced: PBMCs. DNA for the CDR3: TGTGCCAGCAGCTCGCTGCAGGGACAGGGGGACTTACTATCCACCGGGGAGCTGTTTTTT. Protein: CASSSLQGQGDLLSTGELFF.